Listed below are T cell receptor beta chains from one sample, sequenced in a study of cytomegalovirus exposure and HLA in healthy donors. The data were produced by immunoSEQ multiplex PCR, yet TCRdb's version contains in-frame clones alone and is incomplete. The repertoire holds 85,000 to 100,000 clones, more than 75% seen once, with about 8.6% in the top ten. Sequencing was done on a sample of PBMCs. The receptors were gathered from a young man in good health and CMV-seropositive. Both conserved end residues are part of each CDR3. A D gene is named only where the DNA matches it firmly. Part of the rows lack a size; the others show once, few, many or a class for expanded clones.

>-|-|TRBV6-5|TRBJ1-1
CASRPSRNSNTEAFF
TGTGCCAGCAGGCCCTCGAGGAACTCTAACACTGAAGCTTTCTTT
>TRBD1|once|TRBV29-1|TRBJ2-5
CSVDLQGAKETQYF
TGCAGCGTTGATTTGCAGGGGGCAAAAGAGACCCAGTACTTC
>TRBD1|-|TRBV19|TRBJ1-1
CASVPGGSTEAFF
TGTGCCAGTGTCCCAGGGGGGAGCACTGAAGCTTTCTTT
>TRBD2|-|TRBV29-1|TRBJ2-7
CSAGGDSYEQYF
TGCAGCGCCGGGGGGGACTCCTACGAGCAGTACTTC
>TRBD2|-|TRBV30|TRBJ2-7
CAWSVGLAYEQYF
TGTGCCTGGAGTGTAGGACTAGCCTACGAGCAGTACTTC
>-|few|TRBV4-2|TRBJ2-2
CASSQAVGQGSGELFF
TGTGCCAGCAGCCAAGCGGTGGGGCAGGGCTCCGGGGAGCTGTTTTTT
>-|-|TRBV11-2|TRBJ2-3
CASSAPLDSTDTQYF
TGTGCCAGCAGCGCCCCTCTAGATAGTACAGATACGCAGTATTTT
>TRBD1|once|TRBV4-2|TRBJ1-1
CASSQGTGTVNTEAFF
TGTGCCAGCAGCCAAGGAACCGGGACAGTGAACACTGAAGCTTTCTTT
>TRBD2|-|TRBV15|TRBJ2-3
CATSRVGLAGTDTQYF
TGTGCCACCAGCAGAGTAGGACTAGCGGGCACAGATACGCAGTATTTT
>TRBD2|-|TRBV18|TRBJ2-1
CASSTGTRDEQFF
TGTGCCAGCTCAACCGGGACTAGGGATGAGCAGTTCTTC
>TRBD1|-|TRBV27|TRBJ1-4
CASSSGQGTEKLFF
TGTGCCAGCAGTAGCGGACAGGGGACTGAAAAACTGTTTTTT
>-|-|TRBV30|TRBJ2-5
CAWSSLVLTETQYF
TGTGCCTGGAGTTCACTAGTCCTCACAGAGACCCAGTACTTC
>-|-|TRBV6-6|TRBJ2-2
CASSYPGRGELFF
TGTGCCAGCAGTTACCCGGGGAGGGGGGAGCTGTTTTTT
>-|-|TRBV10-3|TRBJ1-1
CAITKTGGMKGTNTEAFF
TGTGCCATCACCAAAACGGGGGGAATGAAGGGGACGAACACTGAAGCTTTCTTT
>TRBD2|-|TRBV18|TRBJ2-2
CASSEREGYTGELFF
TGTGCCAGCTCGGAGCGGGAGGGCTACACCGGGGAGCTGTTTTTT
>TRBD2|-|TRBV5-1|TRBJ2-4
CASSLSAGLAGDKNIQYF
TGCGCCAGCAGCCTCTCCGCGGGACTAGCGGGAGACAAAAACATTCAGTACTTC
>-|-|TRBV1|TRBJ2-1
CTSSKPTETSGRPDEQFF
TGCACCAGCAGCAAACCGACCGAGACTAGCGGGAGACCGGATGAGCAGTTCTTC
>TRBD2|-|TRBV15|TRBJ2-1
CATSREFGTSGRNEQFF
TGTGCCACCAGCAGAGAATTTGGGACTAGCGGGAGGAATGAGCAGTTCTTC
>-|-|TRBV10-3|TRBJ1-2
CATSDRPRYYGYTF
TGTGCCACTTCGGACAGACCCCGTTACTATGGCTACACCTTC
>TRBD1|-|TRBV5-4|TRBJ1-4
CASSARGTGEDEKLFF
TGTGCCAGCAGCGCCCGAGGGACAGGCGAAGATGAAAAACTGTTTTTT
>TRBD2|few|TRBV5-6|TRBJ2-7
CASSLASGRGEQYF
TGTGCCAGCAGCTTGGCTAGCGGGAGAGGCGAGCAGTACTTC
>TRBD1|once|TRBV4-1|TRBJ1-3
CASSPDRGGASGNTIYF
TGCGCCAGCAGCCCGGACAGAGGGGGCGCCTCTGGAAACACCATATATTTT
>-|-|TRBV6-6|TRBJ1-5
CASSYWGDQPQHF
TGTGCCAGCAGTTATTGGGGAGACCAGCCCCAGCATTTT
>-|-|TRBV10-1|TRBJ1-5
CASSPTGNQPQHF
TGCGCCAGCAGTCCGACAGGCAATCAGCCCCAGCATTTT
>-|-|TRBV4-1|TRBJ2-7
CASSSGHSQSLYEQYF
TGCGCCAGCAGCTCAGGACACTCCCAATCCCTATACGAGCAGTACTTC
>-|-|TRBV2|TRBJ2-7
CASRPDRYYEQYF
TGTGCCAGCAGACCGGACAGATACTACGAGCAGTACTTC
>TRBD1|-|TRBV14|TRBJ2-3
CASSRGQGPDTQYF
TGTGCCAGCAGCCGCGGACAGGGCCCAGATACGCAGTATTTT
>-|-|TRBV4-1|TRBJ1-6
CASSARDIDNSPLHF
TGCGCCAGCAGCGCACGGGACATCGATAATTCACCCCTCCACTTT
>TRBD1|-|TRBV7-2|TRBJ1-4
CASSLAILVYWVDRENEKLFF
TGTGCCAGCAGCTTAGCGATTTTGGTTTATTGGGTTGACAGGGAAAATGAAAAACTGTTTTTT
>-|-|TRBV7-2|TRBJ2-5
CASSSTGPETQYF
TGTGCCAGCAGCTCGACAGGTCCAGAGACCCAGTACTTC
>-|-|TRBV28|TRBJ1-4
CASMNWGANEKLFF
TGTGCCAGCATGAATTGGGGGGCTAATGAAAAACTGTTTTTT
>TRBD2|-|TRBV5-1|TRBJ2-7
CASSLVGLAGDLSYEQYF
TGCGCCAGCAGCTTGGTGGGACTAGCGGGAGACTTGAGCTACGAGCAGTACTTC
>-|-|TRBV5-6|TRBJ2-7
CASSLRAGTYEQYF
TGTGCCAGCAGCTTGAGGGCAGGGACCTACGAGCAGTACTTC
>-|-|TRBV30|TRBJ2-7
CAWSLASYEQYF
TGTGCCTGGAGCCTAGCTTCCTACGAGCAGTACTTC
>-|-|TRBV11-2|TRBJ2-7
CASSYTYEQYF
TGTGCCAGCAGCTATACCTACGAGCAGTACTTC
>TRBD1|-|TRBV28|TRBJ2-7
CASLYSGTGVNEQYF
TGTGCCAGTTTATACTCCGGGACAGGGGTTAACGAGCAGTACTTC
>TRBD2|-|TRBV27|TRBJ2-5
CASSLGGRFQETQYF
TGTGCCAGCAGTTTGGGCGGGAGGTTTCAAGAGACCCAGTACTTC
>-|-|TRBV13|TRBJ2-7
CASSFSSTSGEQYF
TGTGCCAGCAGCTTTTCGAGCACCTCGGGCGAGCAGTACTTC
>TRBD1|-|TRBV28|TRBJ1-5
CASSLGTVNQPQHF
TGTGCCAGCAGTCTCGGGACAGTCAATCAGCCCCAGCATTTT
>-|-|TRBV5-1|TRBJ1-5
CASSLQDRSGPQHF
TGCGCCAGCAGCTTACAGGACCGATCTGGCCCCCAGCATTTT
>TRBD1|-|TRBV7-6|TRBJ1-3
CASSDRASGNTIYF
TGTGCCAGCAGCGACAGGGCCTCTGGAAACACCATATATTTT
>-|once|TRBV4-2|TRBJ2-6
CASSQEWGEGSGFSGANVLTF
TGTGCCAGCAGCCAAGAGTGGGGGGAAGGTAGCGGCTTCTCTGGGGCCAACGTCCTGACTTTC
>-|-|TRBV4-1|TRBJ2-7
CASSQDRGYEQYF
TGCGCCAGCAGCCAAGATAGGGGCTACGAGCAGTACTTC
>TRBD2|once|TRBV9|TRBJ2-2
CASSVGGGTSSRELFF
TGTGCCAGCAGCGTAGGCGGAGGGACTAGCTCGCGGGAGCTGTTTTTT
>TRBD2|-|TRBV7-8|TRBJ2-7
CASSLTSGTYEQYF
TGTGCCAGCAGCTTAACTAGCGGGACCTACGAGCAGTACTTC